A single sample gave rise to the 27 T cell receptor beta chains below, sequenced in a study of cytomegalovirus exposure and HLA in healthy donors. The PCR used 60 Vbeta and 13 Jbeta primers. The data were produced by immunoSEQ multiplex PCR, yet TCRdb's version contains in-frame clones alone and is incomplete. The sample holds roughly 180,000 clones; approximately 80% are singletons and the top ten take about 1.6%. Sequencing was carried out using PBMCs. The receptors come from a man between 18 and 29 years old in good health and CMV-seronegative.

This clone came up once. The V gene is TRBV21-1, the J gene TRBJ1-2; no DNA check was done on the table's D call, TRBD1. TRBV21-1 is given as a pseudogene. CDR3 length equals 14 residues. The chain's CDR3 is CASSKGPVNYGYTF. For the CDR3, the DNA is TGTGCCAGCAGCAAAGGCCCAGTTAACTATGGCTACACCTTC.

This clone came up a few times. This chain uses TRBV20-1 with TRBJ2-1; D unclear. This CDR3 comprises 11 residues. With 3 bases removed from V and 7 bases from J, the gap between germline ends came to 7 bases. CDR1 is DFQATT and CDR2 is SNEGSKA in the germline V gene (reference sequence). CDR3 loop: CSASPMNEQFF. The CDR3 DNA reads TGCAGTGCTAGCCCTATGAATGAGCAGTTCTTC.

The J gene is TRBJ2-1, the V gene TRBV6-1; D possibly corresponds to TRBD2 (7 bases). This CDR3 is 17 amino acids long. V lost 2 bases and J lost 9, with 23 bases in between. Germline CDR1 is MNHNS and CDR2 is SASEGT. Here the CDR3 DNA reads TGTGCCAGCAGTGAATCGTGGCCGGGGGGCGCGAATCTTGAGCAGTTCTTC. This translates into CASSESWPGGANLEQFF.

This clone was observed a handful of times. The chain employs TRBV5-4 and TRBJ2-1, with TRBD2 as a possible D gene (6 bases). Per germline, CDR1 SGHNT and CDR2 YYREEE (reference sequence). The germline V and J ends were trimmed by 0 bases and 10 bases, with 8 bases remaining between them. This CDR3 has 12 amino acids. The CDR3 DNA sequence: TGTGCCAGCAGCTTGGGGGCGGGGGAGCAGTTCTTC. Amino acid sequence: CASSLGAGEQFF. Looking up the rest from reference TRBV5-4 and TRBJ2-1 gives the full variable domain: ETGVTQSPTHLIKTRGQQVTLRCSSQSGHNTVSWYQQALGQGPQFIFQYYREEENGRGNFPPRFSGLQFPNYSSELNVNALELDDSALYLCASSLGAGEQFFGPGTRLTVL.

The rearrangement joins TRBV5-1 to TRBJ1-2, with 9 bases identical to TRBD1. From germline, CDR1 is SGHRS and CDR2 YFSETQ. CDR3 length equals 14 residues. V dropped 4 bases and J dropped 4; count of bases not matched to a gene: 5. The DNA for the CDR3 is TGCGCCAGCAGCCAAACAGGGGGCAGCTATGGCTACACCTTC. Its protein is CASSQTGGSYGYTF.

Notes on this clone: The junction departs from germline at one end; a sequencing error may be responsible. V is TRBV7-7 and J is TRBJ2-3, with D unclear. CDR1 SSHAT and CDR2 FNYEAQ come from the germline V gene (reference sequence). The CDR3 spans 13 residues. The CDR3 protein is CASSSERTDTQYF. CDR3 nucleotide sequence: TGTGCTAGCAGCTCCGAGCGTACAGATACGCAGTATTTT.

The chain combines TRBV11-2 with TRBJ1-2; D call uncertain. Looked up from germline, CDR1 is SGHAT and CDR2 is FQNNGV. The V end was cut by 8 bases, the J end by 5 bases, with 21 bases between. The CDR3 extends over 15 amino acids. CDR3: CASHRSSPTIYGYTF. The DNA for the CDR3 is TGTGCCAGCCATAGATCATCCCCAACCATTTATGGCTACACCTTC.

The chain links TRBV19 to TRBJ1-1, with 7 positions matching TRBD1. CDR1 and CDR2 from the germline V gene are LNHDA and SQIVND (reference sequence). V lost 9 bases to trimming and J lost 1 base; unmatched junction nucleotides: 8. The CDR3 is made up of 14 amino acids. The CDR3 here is CASRPRTGNTEAFF. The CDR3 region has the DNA TGTGCCAGCCGACCCCGGACAGGGAACACTGAAGCTTTCTTT.

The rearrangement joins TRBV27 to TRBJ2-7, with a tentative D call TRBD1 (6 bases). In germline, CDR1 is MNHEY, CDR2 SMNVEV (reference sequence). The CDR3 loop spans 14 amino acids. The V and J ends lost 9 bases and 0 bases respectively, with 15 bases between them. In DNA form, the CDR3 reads TGTGCCAGGGGAAGGGGGACCCCCTCCTACGAGCAGTACTTC. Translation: CARGRGTPSYEQYF.

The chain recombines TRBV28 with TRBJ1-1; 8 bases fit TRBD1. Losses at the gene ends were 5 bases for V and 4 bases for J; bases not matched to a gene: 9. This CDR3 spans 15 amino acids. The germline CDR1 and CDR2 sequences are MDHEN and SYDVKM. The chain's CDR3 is CASSPLGQGSTEAFF. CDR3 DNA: TGTGCCAGCAGTCCACTCGGACAGGGAAGCACTGAAGCTTTCTTT. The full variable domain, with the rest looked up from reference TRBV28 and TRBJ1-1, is DVKVTQSSRYLVKRTGEKVFLECVQDMDHENMFWYRQDPGLGLRLIYFSYDVKMKEKGDIPEGYSVSREKKERFSLILESASTNQTSMYLCASSPLGQGSTEAFFGQGTRLTVV.

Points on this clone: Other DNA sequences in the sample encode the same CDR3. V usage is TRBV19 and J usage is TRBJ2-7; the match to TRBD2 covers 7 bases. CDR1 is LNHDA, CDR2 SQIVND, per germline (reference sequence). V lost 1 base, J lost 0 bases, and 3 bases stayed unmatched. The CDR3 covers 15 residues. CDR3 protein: CASSIGLAASYEQYF. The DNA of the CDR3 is TGTGCCAGTAGTATAGGGCTAGCGGCCTCCTACGAGCAGTACTTC.

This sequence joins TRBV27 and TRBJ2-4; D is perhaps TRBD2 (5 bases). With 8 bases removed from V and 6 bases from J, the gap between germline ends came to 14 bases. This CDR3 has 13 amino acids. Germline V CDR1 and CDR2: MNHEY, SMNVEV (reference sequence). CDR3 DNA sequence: TGTGCCAGCCGGGCCGGGGTGGGAAACATTCAGTACTTC. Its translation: CASRAGVGNIQYF.

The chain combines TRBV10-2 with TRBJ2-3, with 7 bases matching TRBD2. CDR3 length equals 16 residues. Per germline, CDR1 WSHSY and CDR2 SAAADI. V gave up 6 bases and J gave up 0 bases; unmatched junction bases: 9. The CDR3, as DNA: TGCGCCAGCAGGCTCACCGCGGGAGCTAGCACAGATACGCAGTATTTT. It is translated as CASRLTAGASTDTQYF.

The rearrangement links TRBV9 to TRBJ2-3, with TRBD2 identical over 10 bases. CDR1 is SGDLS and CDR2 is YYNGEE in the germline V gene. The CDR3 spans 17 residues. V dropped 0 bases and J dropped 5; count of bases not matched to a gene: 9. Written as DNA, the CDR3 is TGTGCCAGCAGCGTAGCTCCCAGCGGGGGGGCAGAAGATACGCAGTATTTT. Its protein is CASSVAPSGGAEDTQYF.

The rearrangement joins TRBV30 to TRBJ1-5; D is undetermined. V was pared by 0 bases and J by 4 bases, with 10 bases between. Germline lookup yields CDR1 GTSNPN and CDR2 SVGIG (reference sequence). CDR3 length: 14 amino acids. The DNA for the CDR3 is TGTGCCTGGAGTGTACCGGGGAGTAATCAGCCCCAGCATTTT. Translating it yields CAWSVPGSNQPQHF.

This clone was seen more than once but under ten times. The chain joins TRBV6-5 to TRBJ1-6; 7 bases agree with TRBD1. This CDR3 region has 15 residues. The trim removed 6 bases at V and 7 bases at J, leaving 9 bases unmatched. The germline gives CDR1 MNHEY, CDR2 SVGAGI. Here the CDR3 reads CASRLGGAGNSPLHF. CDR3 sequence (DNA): TGTGCCAGCAGGCTAGGGGGCGCGGGAAATTCACCCCTCCACTTT.

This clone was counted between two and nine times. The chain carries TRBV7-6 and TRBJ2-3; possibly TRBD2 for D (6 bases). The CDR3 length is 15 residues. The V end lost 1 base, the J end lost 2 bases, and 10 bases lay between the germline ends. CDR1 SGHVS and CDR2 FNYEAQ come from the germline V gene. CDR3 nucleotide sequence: TGTGCCAGCAGCTTAGAGGGACTCCCCACAGATACGCAGTATTTT. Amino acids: CASSLEGLPTDTQYF. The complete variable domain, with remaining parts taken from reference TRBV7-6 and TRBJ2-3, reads GAGVSQSPRYKVTKRGQDVALRCDPISGHVSLYWYRQALGQGPEFLTYFNYEAQQDKSGLPNDRFSAERPEGSISTLTIQRTEQRDSAMYRCASSLEGLPTDTQYFGPGTRLTVL.

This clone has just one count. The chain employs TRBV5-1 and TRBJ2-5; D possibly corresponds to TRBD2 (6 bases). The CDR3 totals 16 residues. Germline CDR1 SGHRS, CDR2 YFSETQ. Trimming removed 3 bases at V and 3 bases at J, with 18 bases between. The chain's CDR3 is CASSYNQAGLKETQYF. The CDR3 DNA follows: TGCGCCAGCAGCTATAACCAAGCGGGTCTAAAAGAGACCCAGTACTTC.

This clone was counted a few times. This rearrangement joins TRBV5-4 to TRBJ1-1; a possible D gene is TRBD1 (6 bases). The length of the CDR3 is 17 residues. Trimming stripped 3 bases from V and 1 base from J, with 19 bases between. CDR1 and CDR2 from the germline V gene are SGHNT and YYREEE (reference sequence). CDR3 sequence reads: CASSSPGPRGSNTEAFF. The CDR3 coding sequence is TGTGCCAGCAGCTCGCCGGGACCCAGGGGATCGAACACTGAAGCTTTCTTT.

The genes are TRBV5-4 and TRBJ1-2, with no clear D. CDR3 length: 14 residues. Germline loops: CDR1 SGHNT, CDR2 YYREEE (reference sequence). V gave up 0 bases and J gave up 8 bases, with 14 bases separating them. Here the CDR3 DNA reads TGTGCCAGCAGCTTGGGACGGGAGGGCTGGGGCTACACCTTC. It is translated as CASSLGREGWGYTF.

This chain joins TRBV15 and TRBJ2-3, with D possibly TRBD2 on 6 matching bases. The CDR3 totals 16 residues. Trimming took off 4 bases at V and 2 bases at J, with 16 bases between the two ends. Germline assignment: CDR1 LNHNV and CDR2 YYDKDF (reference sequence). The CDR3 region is CATSNPQREATDTQYF. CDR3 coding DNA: TGTGCCACCAGCAACCCCCAAAGGGAGGCCACAGATACGCAGTATTTT.

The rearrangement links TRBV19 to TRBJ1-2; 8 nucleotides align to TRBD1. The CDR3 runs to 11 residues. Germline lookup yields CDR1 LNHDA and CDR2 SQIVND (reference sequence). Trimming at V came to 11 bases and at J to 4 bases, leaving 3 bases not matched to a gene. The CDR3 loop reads CAGGQGYGYTF. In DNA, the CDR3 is TGTGCCGGCGGACAGGGCTATGGCTACACCTTC.

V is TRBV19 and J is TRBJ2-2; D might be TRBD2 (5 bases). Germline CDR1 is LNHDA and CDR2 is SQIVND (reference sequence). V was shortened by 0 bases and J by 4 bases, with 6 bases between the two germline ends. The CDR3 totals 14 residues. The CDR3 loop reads CASSIERVTGELFF. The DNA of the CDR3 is TGTGCCAGTAGTATAGAGAGGGTCACCGGGGAGCTGTTTTTT.

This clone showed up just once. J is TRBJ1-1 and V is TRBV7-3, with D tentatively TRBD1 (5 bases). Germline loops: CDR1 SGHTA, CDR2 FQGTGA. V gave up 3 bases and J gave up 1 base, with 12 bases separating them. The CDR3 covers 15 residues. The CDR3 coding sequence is TGTGCCAGCAGCTTCCAGGGTATGAGGAACACTGAAGCTTTCTTT. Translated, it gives CASSFQGMRNTEAFF. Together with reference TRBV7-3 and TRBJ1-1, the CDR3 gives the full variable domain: GAGVSQTPSNKVTEKGKYVELRCDPISGHTALYWYRQSLGQGPEFLIYFQGTGAADDSGLPNDRFFAVRPEGSVSTLKIQRTERGDSAVYLCASSFQGMRNTEAFFGQGTRLTVV.

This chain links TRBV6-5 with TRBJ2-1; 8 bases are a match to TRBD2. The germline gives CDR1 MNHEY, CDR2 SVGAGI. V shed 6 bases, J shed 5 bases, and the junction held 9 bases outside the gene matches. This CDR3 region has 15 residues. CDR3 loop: CASRSRGGPHNEQFF. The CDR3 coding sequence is TGTGCCAGCAGAAGTCGGGGGGGGCCCCACAATGAGCAGTTCTTC.

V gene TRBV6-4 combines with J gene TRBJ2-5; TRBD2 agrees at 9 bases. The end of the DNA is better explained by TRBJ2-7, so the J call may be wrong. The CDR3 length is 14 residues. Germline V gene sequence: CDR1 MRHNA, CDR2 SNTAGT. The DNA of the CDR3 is TGTGCCAATTCGCGGGGGGGTCATTCCTACGAGCAGTACTTC. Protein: CANSRGGHSYEQYF.

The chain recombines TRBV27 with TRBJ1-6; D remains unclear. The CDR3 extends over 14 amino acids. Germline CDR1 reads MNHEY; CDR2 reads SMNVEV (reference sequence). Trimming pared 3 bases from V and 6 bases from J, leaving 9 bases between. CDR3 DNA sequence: TGTGCCAGCAGTTTTGGAGGGCTTAATTCACCCCTCCACTTT. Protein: CASSFGGLNSPLHF.